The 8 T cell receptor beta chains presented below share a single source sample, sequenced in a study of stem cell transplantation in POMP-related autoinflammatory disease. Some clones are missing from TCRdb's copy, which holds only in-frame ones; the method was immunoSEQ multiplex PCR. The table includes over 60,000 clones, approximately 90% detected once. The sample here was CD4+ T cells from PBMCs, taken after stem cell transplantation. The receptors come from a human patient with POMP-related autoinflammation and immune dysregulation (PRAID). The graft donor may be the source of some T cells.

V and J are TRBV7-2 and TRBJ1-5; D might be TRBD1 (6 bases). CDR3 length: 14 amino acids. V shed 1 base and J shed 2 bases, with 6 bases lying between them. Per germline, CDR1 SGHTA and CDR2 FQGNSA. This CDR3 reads CASSLGQGNQPQHF. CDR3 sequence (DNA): TGTGCCAGCAGCTTAGGACAGGGCAATCAGCCCCAGCATTTT.

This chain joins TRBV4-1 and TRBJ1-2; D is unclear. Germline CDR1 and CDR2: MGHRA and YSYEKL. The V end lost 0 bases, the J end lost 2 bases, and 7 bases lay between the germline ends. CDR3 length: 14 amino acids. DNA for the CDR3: TGCGCCAGCAGCCAAGATAACAGCAACTATGGCTACACCTTC. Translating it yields CASSQDNSNYGYTF.

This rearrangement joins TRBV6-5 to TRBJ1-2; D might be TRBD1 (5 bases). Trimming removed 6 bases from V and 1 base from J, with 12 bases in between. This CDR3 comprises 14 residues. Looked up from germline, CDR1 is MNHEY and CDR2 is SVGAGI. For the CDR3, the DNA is TGTGCCAGCAGGGCCTTTGGGGGTAACTATGGCTACACCTTC. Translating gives CASRAFGGNYGYTF.

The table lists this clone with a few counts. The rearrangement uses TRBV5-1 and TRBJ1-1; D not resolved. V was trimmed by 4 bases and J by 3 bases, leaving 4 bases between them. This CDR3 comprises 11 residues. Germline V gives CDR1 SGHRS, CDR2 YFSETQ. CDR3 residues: CASSPDTEAFF. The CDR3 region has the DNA TGCGCCAGCAGCCCGGACACTGAAGCTTTCTTT. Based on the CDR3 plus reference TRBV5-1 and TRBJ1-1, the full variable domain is KAGVTQTPRYLIKTRGQQVTLSCSPISGHRSVSWYQQTPGQGLQFLFEYFSETQRNKGNFPGRFSGRQFSNSRSEMNVSTLELGDSALYLCASSPDTEAFFGQGTRLTVV.

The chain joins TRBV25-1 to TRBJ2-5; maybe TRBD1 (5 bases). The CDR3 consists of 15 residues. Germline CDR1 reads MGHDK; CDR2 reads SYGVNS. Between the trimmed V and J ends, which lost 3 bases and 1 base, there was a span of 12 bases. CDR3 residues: CASSETRGPQETQYF. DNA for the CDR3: TGTGCCAGCAGTGAGACAAGGGGCCCCCAAGAGACCCAGTACTTC.

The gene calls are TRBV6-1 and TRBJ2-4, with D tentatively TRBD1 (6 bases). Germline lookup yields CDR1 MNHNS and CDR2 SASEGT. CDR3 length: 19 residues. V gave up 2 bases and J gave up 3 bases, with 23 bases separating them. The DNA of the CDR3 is TGTGCCAGCAGTGAATCCGTCGGACAGTACCTAGGAGGCAAAAACATTCAGTACTTC. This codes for CASSESVGQYLGGKNIQYF.

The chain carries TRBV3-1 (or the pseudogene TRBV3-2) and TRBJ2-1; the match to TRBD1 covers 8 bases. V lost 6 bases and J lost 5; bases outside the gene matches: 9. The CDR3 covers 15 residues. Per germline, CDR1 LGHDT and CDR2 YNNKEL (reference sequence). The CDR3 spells CASSFGQGLNNEQFF. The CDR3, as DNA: TGTGCCAGCAGTTTTGGACAGGGCTTGAACAATGAGCAGTTCTTC.

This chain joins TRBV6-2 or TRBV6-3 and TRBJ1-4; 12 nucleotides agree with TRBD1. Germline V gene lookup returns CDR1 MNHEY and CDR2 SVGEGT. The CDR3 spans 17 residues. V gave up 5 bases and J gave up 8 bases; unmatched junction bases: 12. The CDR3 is CASSQSRDRGREEKLFF. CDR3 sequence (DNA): TGTGCCAGCAGTCAGTCCCGGGACAGGGGGCGGGAGGAAAAACTGTTTTTT.